The clone carrying this T cell receptor beta chain was counted between two and nine times. One junction end does not reproduce the germline sequence, and a read error may be involved. Original processing methods: Estimation of nucleated cell counts was performed using reference gene primer amplification. The repertoire was sequenced with immunoSEQ multiplex PCR; TCRdb's copy has only in-frame clones and lacks some. Clone size and V and J calls were adopted from that table, with D and trimming inferred from the DNA. The data show about 270,000 clones, around 82% seen once. The CDR3 runs 12 residues. CDR1 and CDR2 from the germline V gene are SGHDT and YYEEEE. This record comes from a study of blood T cell repertoires in COVID-19. About the study: Samples came from the United States, Italy and Spain, spanning acute and convalescent COVID-19. The analysed material was cDNA or gDNA that came from T cells, B-cell-depleted T cells, or PBMCs.

This clonotype was sampled from a woman in her late teens or twenties with acute or convalescent COVID-19. The V call is TRBV5-6, the J call TRBJ1-2; 7 nucleotides match TRBD1. Material: peripheral blood. The CDR3 region has the DNA TGTGCCAGCAGCCAACCGGGACAGCACCCAGGCTTC. Translation: CASSQPGQHPGF.